Listed below are T cell receptor beta chains from one sample, sequenced in a study of tumor-infiltrating lymphocytes in oesophageal squamous cell carcinoma. TCRdb reprocessed the PCR reads with MiXCR, giving one entry per CDR3 protein. Counted here are approximately 20,000 distinct CDR3 sequences, approximately 39% occurring once; the ten biggest clones make up roughly 42%. The sequenced sample consisted of esophageal tumor tissue. These receptors were taken from a male donor with esophageal squamous cell carcinoma. Each CDR3 is given with its conserved first and last residue. A D gene is named only where the DNA matches it firmly. Clone sizes are given selectively: once, few, many, or a class where the clone is expanded.

TRBV7-8	TRBJ2-6	.	few	TGTGCCAGCAGCCCGGGCCCCTTCAACGTCCTGACTTTC	CASSPGPFNVLTF
TRBV7-3	TRBJ2-1	TRBD2	many	TGTGCCAGCAGCTTACGACTAGCGGGACGTTCCTACAATGAGCAGTTCTTC	CASSLRLAGRSYNEQFF
TRBV7-2	TRBJ2-3	.	.	TGTGCCAGCAGCTTAGGGGGGGCCCGGAGTGATACGCAGTATTTT	CASSLGGARSDTQYF
TRBV10-3	TRBJ2-7	TRBD1	many	TGTGCCACCGAAGGACAGGGCTCCTACGAGCAGTACTTC	CATEGQGSYEQYF
TRBV5-4	TRBJ2-1	.	many	TGTGCCAGCAGCCGCGGACAGACGAGCTCCTACAATGAGCAGTTCTTC	CASSRGQTSSYNEQFF
TRBV7-2	TRBJ2-1	TRBD2	.	TGTGCCAGCAGCCTTACAGGATTGGCGGCTAGCGGGAGCCATGAGCAGTTCTTC	CASSLTGLAASGSHEQFF
TRBV6-1	TRBJ1-2	.	.	TGTGCCAGCAGTTCGGCGCAAGCTGGGGTATATGGCTACACCTTC	CASSSAQAGVYGYTF
TRBV28	TRBJ2-1	.	few	TGTGCCAGCAGTTCCCTGCTCGGCCCACAAAATGAGCAGTTCTTC	CASSSLLGPQNEQFF
TRBV7-4	TRBJ2-1	.	.	TGTGCCAGCACGGGCGGAGACTCCTACAATGAGCAGTTCTTC	CASTGGDSYNEQFF
TRBV7-6	TRBJ2-6	.	.	TGTGCCAGCAGCTTATTGGCGCCCCTGAGCTCTGGGGCCAACGTCCTGACTTTC	CASSLLAPLSSGANVLTF
TRBV7-8	TRBJ2-7	.	.	TGTGCCAGCAGCTTAGCAGGGAGGACCTACGAGCAGTACTTC	CASSLAGRTYEQYF
TRBV7-4	TRBJ2-3	TRBD1	.	TGTGCCAGCAGCTTAGAGACAGGGGCAGATACGCAGTATTTT	CASSLETGADTQYF
TRBV6-1	TRBJ1-4	TRBD1	many	TGTGCCAGTCGGACAGGGGGGAGGACTAATGAAAAACTGTTTTTT	CASRTGGRTNEKLFF
TRBV28	TRBJ2-7	.	.	TGTGCCAGCAGTTTAGATAGGCAGTACTTC	CASSLDRQYF
TRBV27	TRBJ2-7	.	.	TGTGCCAGCAGTTCGTCTTTGGAGTCCAACGAGCAGTACTTC	CASSSSLESNEQYF
TRBV6-1	TRBJ2-1	.	many	TGTGCCAGCAGTGGATGGAAAAACGAGGGCAATGAGCAGTTCTTC	CASSGWKNEGNEQFF
TRBV7-6	TRBJ2-5	TRBD2	.	TGTGCTAGCAGCTTAGCGGGGGGCCTGTCAGAGACCCAGTACTTC	CASSLAGGLSETQYF
TRBV7-3	TRBJ1-6	.	many	TGTGCCAGCAGCTTACGGACAGCTTTCTCCTATAATTCACCCCTCCACTTC	CASSLRTAFSYNSPLHF
TRBV7-9	TRBJ1-2	.	many	TGTGCCAGCAGCCTCGGAGGCCGAGACTATGGCTACACCTTC	CASSLGGRDYGYTF
TRBV6-1	TRBJ1-2	.	medium-sized	TGTGCCAGCAGTTATGGGGGGGCTGTTGGTGGCTACACCTTC	CASSYGGAVGGYTF
TRBV7-3	TRBJ2-7	TRBD2	.	TGTGCCAGCAGCTCGCTAGCGGGAGAAGCCTACGAGCAGTACTTC	CASSSLAGEAYEQYF
TRBV20-1	TRBJ2-7	.	few	TGCAGTGCTAGAGAAGGAGACGGGGTGGTCTTTTCCTACGAGCAGTACTTC	CSAREGDGVVFSYEQYF
TRBV5-1	TRBJ1-2	.	.	TGCGCCAGCAGCTTGGAAATGGGGGCAGTCAATGGCTACACCTTC	CASSLEMGAVNGYTF
TRBV27	TRBJ2-1	.	many	TGTGCCAGCAGTTTATTGGGCACATACAATGAGCAGTTCTTC	CASSLLGTYNEQFF
TRBV7-6	TRBJ2-7	TRBD1	.	TGTGCCAGCAGCTTTTCAGGGACAGGCTACGAGCAGTACTTC	CASSFSGTGYEQYF
TRBV6-6	TRBJ1-1	TRBD1	.	TGTGCCAGCAGTTACGTGCGGGACAGGGGATCTCGCACTGAAGCTTTCTTT	CASSYVRDRGSRTEAFF
TRBV7-2	TRBJ1-5	TRBD1	.	TGTGCCAGCAGTAGACAGGGGCAGAATCAGCCCCAGCATTTT	CASSRQGQNQPQHF
TRBV24-1	TRBJ2-1	.	many	TGTGCCACCAGTGATGAGCGGTACAATGAGCAGTTCTTC	CATSDERYNEQFF
TRBV7-9	TRBJ1-1	.	.	TGTGCCAGCACCTCAGGCGGGGGTCGGGGGGCTGAAGCTTTCTTT	CASTSGGGRGAEAFF
TRBV18	TRBJ2-1	TRBD1	.	TGTGCCAGCTCACGAGTACAGGGGGGCGAATACGAGCAGTTCTTC	CASSRVQGGEYEQFF
TRBV18	TRBJ1-6	.	.	TGTGCCAGCTCACCATTAACGGGGAGCTCCTATAATTCACCCCTCCACTTT	CASSPLTGSSYNSPLHF
TRBV7-6	TRBJ2-3	TRBD1	medium-sized	TGTGCCAGCAGCTTAGCCGGGACAGGGTCCCCCACCTCCTTT	CASSLAGTGSPTSF
TRBV6-4	TRBJ2-3	TRBD2	many	TGTGCCAGCAGTGATAGAGCGGGAGGACAAGATACGCAGTATTTT	CASSDRAGGQDTQYF
TRBV11-3	TRBJ2-1	.	.	TGTGCCAGCAGCTTAGAGGACTACAATGAGCAGTTCTTC	CASSLEDYNEQFF
TRBV18	TRBJ1-1	.	few	TGTGCCAGCTCAGCCGCTAGGTCGGGTGAAGCTTTCTTT	CASSAARSGEAFF
TRBV7-9	TRBJ2-4	.	once	TGTGCCAGCAGCTTACTAGGGCACGGCGGGTACAATGAGCAGTACTTT	CASSLLGHGGYNEQYF
TRBV3-1	TRBJ2-7	TRBD2	few	TGTGCCAGCAGCCCTAGCGGGGTCGGGACCTACGAGCAGTACTTC	CASSPSGVGTYEQYF
TRBV7-2	TRBJ2-4	.	.	TGTGCCAGCAGCTTAGTACAGGGAGGTTTAAACATTCAGTACTTC	CASSLVQGGLNIQYF
TRBV7-8	TRBJ2-2	TRBD2	many	TGTGCCAGCAGCCGGACTAGCGGGGGGCCCGCGAACACCGGGGAGCTGTTTTTT	CASSRTSGGPANTGELFF
TRBV6-1	TRBJ2-7	TRBD2	.	TGTGCCAGCAGGCTAGCGGGAGTAGGGAGTGAGCAGTACTTC	CASRLAGVGSEQYF
TRBV7-6	TRBJ2-1	TRBD2	few	TGTGCCAGCAGCTTTAGCGGGGAGTTCTATGAGCAGTTCTTC	CASSFSGEFYEQFF
TRBV7-7	TRBJ2-4	TRBD1	many	TGTGCTAGCAGCTCAGACAGGGGGCACGCCAAAAACATTCAGTACTTC	CASSSDRGHAKNIQYF
TRBV7-2	TRBJ2-5	TRBD1	.	TGTGCCAGCAGCTTAGGGACAGGGAGCCAAGAGACCCAGTACTTC	CASSLGTGSQETQYF
TRBV7-2	TRBJ2-5	.	.	TGTGCCAGCAATCCTTGGGGGCTAGCGGAGACCCAGTACTTC	CASNPWGLAETQYF
TRBV29-1	TRBJ2-3	.	many	TGCAGCGTTGAAGAGGGTGGGGATACGCAGTATTTT	CSVEEGGDTQYF
TRBV12-3/TRBV12-4	TRBJ2-7	.	many	TGTGCCAGCAGTGTCGGCCAAAATACCGAGCAGTACTTC	CASSVGQNTEQYF
TRBV10-2	TRBJ1-1	.	.	TGCGCCAGCTGGAACACTGAAGCTTTCTTT	CASWNTEAFF
TRBV28	TRBJ1-5	.	.	TGTGCCAGCAGCACCGACAGGAGACAGCCCCAGCATTTT	CASSTDRRQPQHF
TRBV12-3/TRBV12-4	TRBJ2-7	.	many	TGTGCCAGCAGTCTCGGACAGAACTACGAGCAGTACTTC	CASSLGQNYEQYF
TRBV7-9	TRBJ2-3	TRBD2	.	TGTGCCAGCAGGAGGGCTAGCGGTACAGATACGCAGTATTTT	CASRRASGTDTQYF
TRBV6-1	TRBJ1-1	.	many	TGTGCCAGCAGACCTTCCAGGGGTGGGAACACTGAAGCTTTCTTT	CASRPSRGGNTEAFF
TRBV4-2	TRBJ2-3	TRBD2	.	TGTGCCAGCAGCCAGGGTACTAGCGGGGGGGCAGATACGCAGTATTTT	CASSQGTSGGADTQYF
TRBV29-1	TRBJ2-7	.	many	TGCAGCGTGGAAACAGGTGGGGAGGCCTACGAGCAGTACTTC	CSVETGGEAYEQYF
TRBV7-8	TRBJ2-7	.	many	TGTGCCAGCAGCTTAGGGCCAGGGAACTACGAGCAGTACTTC	CASSLGPGNYEQYF
TRBV7-2	TRBJ2-5	TRBD2	.	TGTGCCAGCAGCTTAGGTCTAGCGGGAACTCAAGAGACCCAGTACTTC	CASSLGLAGTQETQYF
TRBV7-7	TRBJ2-5	.	.	TGTGCTAGCAGCCCAGGGGGGACGGGGGGGCGAGAGACCCAGTACTTC	CASSPGGTGGRETQYF
TRBV7-2	TRBJ2-7	TRBD2	few	TGTGCCAGCAGCTTAGGGGCGGGAGTTCGGTCCTACGAGCAGTACTTC	CASSLGAGVRSYEQYF
TRBV12-5	TRBJ2-7	.	.	TGTGCTAGTGGTTTCCCCGACAGGTACTCCTACGAGCAGTACTTC	CASGFPDRYSYEQYF
TRBV14	TRBJ2-1	.	few	TGTGCCAGCAGCCACCCCGGTGGGGCCAATGAGCAGTTCTTC	CASSHPGGANEQFF